The clone carrying this T cell receptor beta chain appeared many times. Its antigen is unidentified. This entry belongs to a study of CD8 T cells in ankylosing spondylitis. For TCR beta, libraries came from quantitative 5'-RACE with molecular barcodes. TCRdb re-called the 5' RACE reads through MiXCR, storing one row per CDR3 protein. The data show 150,000 to 200,000 distinct CDR3 sequences, 11% seen once. Broader study findings: Reportedly, matched ankylosing spondylitis synovial fluid was significantly enriched for disease-linked clones. Typical of ankylosing spondylitis blood, it appeared, was a TCR beta motif of under 10 highly homologous variants. Some motif variants had been reported before (in reactive arthritis synovial fluid and blood).

Trimming took 7 bases from V and 6 from J, leaving 17 bases between them. CDR1 is SGHDT, CDR2 YYEEEE, per germline. The CDR3 length is 13 residues. The chain joins TRBV5-6 to TRBJ2-7; the D gene is possibly TRBD2 (5 bases). Material: blood, either unsorted or a sorted T cell fraction (not recorded which). This TCR derives from a male donor with ankylosing spondylitis or in good health (not recorded which). The CDR3 loop reads CASHWGASSEQYF. Written as DNA, the CDR3 is TGTGCCAGCCACTGGGGAGCTTCCAGCGAGCAGTACTTC.